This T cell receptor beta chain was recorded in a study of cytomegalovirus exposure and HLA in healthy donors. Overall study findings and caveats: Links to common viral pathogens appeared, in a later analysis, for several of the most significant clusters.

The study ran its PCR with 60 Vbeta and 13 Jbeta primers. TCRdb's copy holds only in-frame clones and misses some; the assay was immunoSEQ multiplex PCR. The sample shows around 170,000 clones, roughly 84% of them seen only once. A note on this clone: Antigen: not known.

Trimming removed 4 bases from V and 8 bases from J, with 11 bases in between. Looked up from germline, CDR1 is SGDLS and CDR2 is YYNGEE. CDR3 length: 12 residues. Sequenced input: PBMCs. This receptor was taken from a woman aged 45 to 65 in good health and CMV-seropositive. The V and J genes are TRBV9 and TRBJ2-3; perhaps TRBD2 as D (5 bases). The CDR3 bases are TGTGCCAGCAGCCCAACAAGCGGTACGCAGTATTTT. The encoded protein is CASSPTSGTQYF.